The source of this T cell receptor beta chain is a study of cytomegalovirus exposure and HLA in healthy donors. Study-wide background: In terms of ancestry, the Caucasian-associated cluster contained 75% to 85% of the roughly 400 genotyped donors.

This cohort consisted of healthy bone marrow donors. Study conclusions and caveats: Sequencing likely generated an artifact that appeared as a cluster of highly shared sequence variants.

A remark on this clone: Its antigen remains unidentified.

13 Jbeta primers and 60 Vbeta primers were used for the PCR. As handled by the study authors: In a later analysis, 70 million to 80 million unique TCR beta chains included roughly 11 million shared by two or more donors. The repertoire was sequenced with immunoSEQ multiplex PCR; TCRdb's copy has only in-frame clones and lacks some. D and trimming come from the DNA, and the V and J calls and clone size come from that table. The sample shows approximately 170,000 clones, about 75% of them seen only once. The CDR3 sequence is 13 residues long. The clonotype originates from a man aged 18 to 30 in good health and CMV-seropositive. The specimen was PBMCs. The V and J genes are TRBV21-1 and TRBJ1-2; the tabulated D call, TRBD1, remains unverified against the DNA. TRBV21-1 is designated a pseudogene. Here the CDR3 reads CASIQGIVYGYTF. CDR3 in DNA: TGTGCCAGCATACAGGGGATTGTCTATGGCTACACCTTC.